This is a list of T cell receptor beta chains from one sample in a study of blood T cell repertoires in COVID-19. Measured with immunoSEQ multiplex PCR; TCRdb has only the in-frame clones, and not every one. This sample has about 280,000 clones, with around nine tenths found just once. Input material: PBMCs or T cells enriched from blood (not recorded which). These receptors all stem from a woman aged 40 to 50 who had recovered from COVID-19. CDR3s include the opening cysteine and the closing phenylalanine or tryptophan. Fields, in order: V gene, D gene, J gene, clone size, CDR3 DNA, CDR3 protein. A D gene is named only where the DNA matches it firmly. The size field is filled for only some rows; it gives once, few, many or a size class.

TRBV12-3/TRBV12-4	TRBD2	TRBJ2-7	.	TGTGCCAGCACCCTTGCGGGGGACCCCCAGCAGTACTTC	CASTLAGDPQQYF
TRBV6-5	.	TRBJ1-3	.	TGTGCCAGCAGTCCTACCGGAAACACCATATATTTT	CASSPTGNTIYF
TRBV7-9	.	TRBJ1-5	.	TGTGCCAGCAGCTCGCAGGGGAATTGGCCCCAGCATTTT	CASSSQGNWPQHF
TRBV27	TRBD1	TRBJ1-2	.	TGTGCCAGCCGGGGACAGGGTAACCCTAACTATGGCTACACCTTC	CASRGQGNPNYGYTF
TRBV28	TRBD2	TRBJ2-1	.	TGTGCCAGCAGGCGGACTAGCGGGAGTGGTCCCCATGAGCAGTTCTTC	CASRRTSGSGPHEQFF
TRBV20-1	TRBD1	TRBJ1-4	.	TGCAGTGCTAGTCGACAGGGGTATAATGAAAAACTGTTTTTT	CSASRQGYNEKLFF
TRBV19	.	TRBJ1-5	.	TGTGCCAGTAGTATGTGGACAGATAATCAGCCCCAGCATTTT	CASSMWTDNQPQHF
TRBV14	.	TRBJ2-1	.	TGTGCCAGCAGCCGCACGGGGGTGGGCAATGAGCAGTTCTTC	CASSRTGVGNEQFF
TRBV15	.	TRBJ2-2	.	TGTGCCACCAGCAGAGATAAGATCGGGACTACCGGGGAGCTGTTTTTT	CATSRDKIGTTGELFF
TRBV12-5	.	TRBJ2-5	.	TGTGCTAGTGGTTTGGGGACAGTTCCGGGCCAAGAGACCCAGTACTTC	CASGLGTVPGQETQYF
TRBV29-1	.	TRBJ2-5	.	TGCAGCATTTTGGGCAGTGACCTTCAAGAGACCCAGTACTTC	CSILGSDLQETQYF
TRBV6-5	TRBD2	TRBJ2-7	once	TGTGCCAGCAGCTTAAGCGGGGCGCCCTACGAGCAGTACTTC	CASSLSGAPYEQYF
TRBV29-1	.	TRBJ2-3	.	TGCAGCGTGGCCTTCTGGGACTCCGAAAGGGTACCAGATACGCAGTATTTT	CSVAFWDSERVPDTQYF
TRBV28	TRBD1	TRBJ2-1	.	TGTGCCAGCAGTTTAGGCGGGACAGGGGGTAATGAGCAGTTCTTC	CASSLGGTGGNEQFF
TRBV3-1/TRBV3-2	.	TRBJ2-2	.	TGTGCCAGTACGGACACCGGGGAGCTGTTTTTT	CASTDTGELFF
TRBV2	.	TRBJ1-2	.	TGTGCCAGCAGTGAATTTAGCAACAGGGTTGGTGGCTACACCTTC	CASSEFSNRVGGYTF
TRBV11-2	.	TRBJ2-5	.	TGTGCCAGCAGTTTCCCGAAGAGCGGAGCAGTCCAAGAGACCCAGTACTTC	CASSFPKSGAVQETQYF
TRBV15	.	TRBJ2-2	once	TGTGCCACCAGCAGAGATATAGGGGCCGGGGAGCTGTTTTTT	CATSRDIGAGELFF
TRBV7-3	TRBD2	TRBJ2-1	once	TGTGCCAGCAGCAAAACTAGCGGGAGCATCTACAATGAGCAGTTCTTC	CASSKTSGSIYNEQFF
TRBV6-2/TRBV6-3	.	TRBJ2-7	.	TGTGCCAGCAGTTGGGGCGCCAGCTCCTACGAGCAGTACTTC	CASSWGASSYEQYF
TRBV4-1	TRBD1	TRBJ1-6	.	TGCGCCAGCAGCCAGGCGGGACAGGGATCCCTCCCCCTCCACTTT	CASSQAGQGSLPLHF
TRBV7-9	.	TRBJ1-2	.	TGTGCCAGCAGCTTAGCGTTGGAGCAGACCTATGGCTACACCTTC	CASSLALEQTYGYTF
TRBV6-5	TRBD1	TRBJ2-7	.	TGTGCCAGCAGGGGGGACAGGGGGCTGGTCGAGCAGTACTTC	CASRGDRGLVEQYF
TRBV5-4	TRBD2	TRBJ2-7	once	TGTGCCAGCAGCGCCTGGACTAGCGGGAGTAGGCGCGAGCAGTACTTC	CASSAWTSGSRREQYF
TRBV7-8	TRBD1	TRBJ1-2	.	TGTGCCAGCAGCTCGGACAGGGTGGGAGGCTACACCTTC	CASSSDRVGGYTF
TRBV2	TRBD1	TRBJ1-2	.	TGTGCCAGCGGGGGGACAGGGGCTAAAGGCTACACCTTC	CASGGTGAKGYTF
TRBV7-6	TRBD1	TRBJ1-1	.	TGTGCCAGCAGCCGGGGACAGGGGAACGAGCAGAACACTGAAGCTTTCTTT	CASSRGQGNEQNTEAFF
TRBV28	.	TRBJ1-6	few	TGTGCCAGCAGTTTCTCGGGAAATTCACCCCTCCACTTT	CASSFSGNSPLHF
TRBV29-1	.	TRBJ1-1	once	TGCAGCGTCGGACTGCCGAACACTGAAGCTTTCTTT	CSVGLPNTEAFF
TRBV20-1	.	TRBJ1-3	.	TGCAGTGCTAGTGACCCGGGACACCGCTCTGGAAACACCATATATTTT	CSASDPGHRSGNTIYF
TRBV3-1/TRBV3-2	.	TRBJ2-4	.	TGTGCCAGCCACCGACACCAGGCCAAAAACATTCAGTACTTC	CASHRHQAKNIQYF
TRBV7-6	.	TRBJ1-4	few	TGTGCCAGCAGCTCCAGTATCGGGTTAGGTGAAAAACTGTTTTTT	CASSSSIGLGEKLFF
TRBV28	.	TRBJ1-1	once	TGTGCCAGCACCGGGGGAGGGGCGAACACTGAAGCTTTCTTT	CASTGGGANTEAFF
TRBV7-9	.	TRBJ1-2	once	TGTGCCAGCAGCTCAATGACAGACTATGGCTACACCTTC	CASSSMTDYGYTF
TRBV5-6	.	TRBJ2-2	.	TGTGCCAGCAGCCCGGGAACCGGGGAGCTGTTTTTT	CASSPGTGELFF
TRBV11-2	TRBD2	TRBJ2-1	.	TGTGCCAGCAGCCCCGGACTAGCGGACTCATACTCCTACAATGAGCAGTTCTTC	CASSPGLADSYSYNEQFF
TRBV9	TRBD2	TRBJ2-3	.	TGTGCCAGCAGCGAACTAGCGGGAGGGCCCGGGGTAAGAGATACGCAGTATTTT	CASSELAGGPGVRDTQYF
TRBV2	.	TRBJ1-2	.	TGTGCCAGCAGTGCAACTGGGCAGGGTGTCTATGGCTACACCTTC	CASSATGQGVYGYTF
TRBV7-9	TRBD1	TRBJ1-6	.	TGTGCCAGCACCCCGGGACAGCCACAATCACCCCTCCACTTT	CASTPGQPQSPLHF
TRBV7-8	.	TRBJ2-1	.	TGTGCCAGCAGCTCAATAGGGACTCCTCCTATGAATGAGCAGTTCTTC	CASSSIGTPPMNEQFF
TRBV7-3	.	TRBJ2-2	.	TGTGCCAGCAGAAGGGAGGCCGGGGAGCTGTTTTTT	CASRREAGELFF
TRBV6-5	TRBD1	TRBJ2-7	.	TGTGCCAGCACCTCGCAGGGACAGGGGTCCTACGAGCAGTACTTC	CASTSQGQGSYEQYF
TRBV28	.	TRBJ1-2	.	TGTGCCAGCAGTTTTCCCTTTGGGGGAGCGGGCTATGGCTACACCTTC	CASSFPFGGAGYGYTF
TRBV19	.	TRBJ1-6	.	TGTGCCAGGGGGGGGACGAGCTCCTATAATTCACCCCTCCACTTT	CARGGTSSYNSPLHF
TRBV10-2	TRBD2	TRBJ2-7	few	TGCGCCAGCAGTGGTCCACTAGCGGGAGCCCCCGAGCAGTACTTC	CASSGPLAGAPEQYF
TRBV7-8	.	TRBJ1-5	.	TGTGCCAGCAGCTTAACACAGAATAGCAATCAGCCCCAGCATTTT	CASSLTQNSNQPQHF
TRBV20-1	.	TRBJ2-1	.	TGCAGTGCTAGTGCGAGAACCCACAATGAGCAGTTCTTC	CSASARTHNEQFF
TRBV5-4	.	TRBJ2-5	.	TGTGCCAGCAGCTTTGGGGTGGGAGACGTCCAGACCCAGTACTTC	CASSFGVGDVQTQYF
TRBV4-3	.	TRBJ2-2	.	TGCGCCAGCAGCCAAGACTCAAATCCTCAGACCGGGGAGCTGTTTTTT	CASSQDSNPQTGELFF
TRBV2	TRBD2	TRBJ2-1	.	TGTGCCAGCAGTCTTCCCGGGAGGTACAATGAGCAGTTCTTC	CASSLPGRYNEQFF
TRBV7-2	.	TRBJ2-1	.	TGTGCCAGCAGCTCAGGTGATGGCAATGAGCAGTTCTTC	CASSSGDGNEQFF
TRBV7-6	.	TRBJ2-5	.	TGTGCCAGCAGCTTGAGAGACTACCAAGAGACCCAGTACTTC	CASSLRDYQETQYF
TRBV11-2	.	TRBJ2-3	.	TGTGCCAGCAGCTTAATGGGGAGTACTGGGACAGATACGCAGTATTTT	CASSLMGSTGTDTQYF
TRBV19	TRBD1	TRBJ2-1	.	TGTGCCAGTAGTACCCAGACAGGGGGCGGCCTCAATGAGCAGTTCTTC	CASSTQTGGGLNEQFF
TRBV18	.	TRBJ1-4	.	TGTGCCAGCTCACGCACCGGGAGCCTTAATGAAAAACTGTTTTTT	CASSRTGSLNEKLFF
TRBV3-1/TRBV3-2	.	TRBJ1-1	.	TGTGCCAGCAGCCAAGAAGCGCGCAGTGAAGCTTTCTTT	CASSQEARSEAFF